The rows below give T cell receptor beta chains drawn from one sample of a study of shared clonotypes between healthy human individuals. Measured with immunoSEQ multiplex PCR; TCRdb has only the in-frame clones, and not every one. The sample shows 1.4 million to 1.5 million clones, roughly 97% of them seen only once. The sequenced material came from naive CD4+ T cells sorted from blood. These TCRs come from a man aged 30-40 years in good health. The CDR3 runs from the conserved cysteine through the conserved F or W. The D gene is left open where the match is weak. Size is omitted from some rows. Given values are once, few, many or a class for expanded clones.

V,J,size,D,DNA,CDR3
TRBV28,TRBJ1-5,-,-,TGTGCCAGCAGTCTGGGATATCAGCCCCAGCATTTT,CASSLGYQPQHF
TRBV4-3,TRBJ2-7,-,-,TGCGCCAGCAGCCAAGTAAGGGGAGGTGGCGAGCAGTACTTC,CASSQVRGGGEQYF
TRBV20-1,TRBJ2-5,-,-,TGCAGTGCTCGGCTTACGGAGACCCAGTACTTC,CSARLTETQYF
TRBV7-6,TRBJ1-4,-,-,TGTGCCAGCAGCTTCAGGGGCGGAAATGAAAAACTGTTTTTT,CASSFRGGNEKLFF
TRBV14,TRBJ2-5,-,-,TGTGCCAGCAGACAACAGGGAGCCGGGACCCAGTACTTC,CASRQQGAGTQYF
TRBV5-1,TRBJ2-7,-,TRBD1,TGCGCCAGCAGCTTGGGGGCAGGGGGCTACGAGCAGTACTTC,CASSLGAGGYEQYF
TRBV27,TRBJ2-7,once,-,TGTGCCAGCAGTTCAAGGGCCTTCCTCTCCTACGAGCAGTACTTC,CASSSRAFLSYEQYF
TRBV6-6,TRBJ2-3,-,-,TGTGCCAGCAGTTGGTTGGGAGATCCAAGCACAGATACGCAGTATTTT,CASSWLGDPSTDTQYF
TRBV5-1,TRBJ2-2,-,-,TGCGCCAGCAGCTTGGACGGTCCGAGGACCGGGGAGCTGTTTTTT,CASSLDGPRTGELFF
TRBV28,TRBJ1-5,-,-,TGTGCCAGCAGTTTCCCGCCGCCCGAGAATAGCAATCAGCCCCAGCATTTT,CASSFPPPENSNQPQHF
TRBV6-5,TRBJ2-2,-,TRBD2,TGTGCCAGCAGTGCGGGAGGGAACACCGGGGAGCTGTTTTTT,CASSAGGNTGELFF
TRBV5-8,TRBJ2-6,-,-,TGTGCCATCCGTCTACGGGGCTCTGGGGCCAACGTCCTGACTTTC,CAIRLRGSGANVLTF
TRBV6-4,TRBJ2-7,-,TRBD2,TGTGCCAGCAGACGGACTAGCGGGAGTTACGAGCAGTACTTC,CASRRTSGSYEQYF
TRBV19,TRBJ2-2,-,TRBD1,TGTGCCAGTAGTAAAGGACAGGCCGATGACCTTACACTTTTT,CASSKGQADDLTLF
TRBV28,TRBJ2-7,-,-,TGTGCCAGCAGTTTACAAGGGATCGAGCAGTACTTC,CASSLQGIEQYF
TRBV4-1,TRBJ2-5,-,TRBD2,TGCGCCAGCAGCCAAGGGCTAGCGGGGCAAGAGACCCAGTACTTC,CASSQGLAGQETQYF
TRBV5-8,TRBJ1-2,-,TRBD1,TGTGCCAGCAGCTTCCGGGACAGGCTCCCCTCAGGCTACACCTTC,CASSFRDRLPSGYTF
TRBV27,TRBJ2-2,once,TRBD2,TGTGCCAGCAGTCCATGGGCGGGACTAAACACCGGGGAGCTGTTTTTT,CASSPWAGLNTGELFF
TRBV18,TRBJ2-1,-,TRBD2,TGTGCCAGCTCACCACTAGCGGGAGCGAACAATGAGCAGTTCTTC,CASSPLAGANNEQFF
TRBV7-8,TRBJ1-2,-,-,TGTGCCAGCAGCTTCTCTCGGACGGCCTTCTATGGCTACACCTTC,CASSFSRTAFYGYTF
TRBV9,TRBJ2-7,-,-,TGTGCCAGCAGCGTAGGTCCTCTCTCCTACGAGCAGTACTTC,CASSVGPLSYEQYF
TRBV27,TRBJ2-5,-,-,TGTGCCAGCAGTCCCAACAGGCGGGCCCAGTACTTC,CASSPNRRAQYF
TRBV27,TRBJ2-3,-,TRBD2,TGTGCCAGCAGCCGACTAGCGGGAGCGCGTGGTACGCAGTATTTT,CASSRLAGARGTQYF
TRBV5-4,TRBJ2-1,-,-,TGTGCCAGCAGCTTGGGTGAAAGGAAATCCACGGAGCAGTTCTTC,CASSLGERKSTEQFF
TRBV4-2,TRBJ2-6,-,-,TGTGCCAGCAGCCAAGAGGGGGGACCCGCGGGAGGGGCCAACGTCCTGACTTTC,CASSQEGGPAGGANVLTF
TRBV18,TRBJ2-5,-,-,TGTGCCAGCTCTAAATCTCTACATATTCCAAACCAAGAGACCCAGTACTTC,CASSKSLHIPNQETQYF
TRBV2,TRBJ1-1,-,-,TGTGCCAGCAGTGAATTTGGAGCTGAAGCTTTCTTT,CASSEFGAEAFF
TRBV29-1,TRBJ2-7,-,-,TGCAGCGTTGCAACACTTTACAGCTCCTACGAGCAGTACTTC,CSVATLYSSYEQYF
TRBV7-3,TRBJ2-7,-,TRBD1,TGTGCCAGCAGCTTAACTAGGGACAGCTACGAGCAGTACTTC,CASSLTRDSYEQYF
TRBV7-2,TRBJ2-1,-,TRBD2,TGTGCCAGCAGCTTCCTAGCGGAGCTTTACAATGAGCAGTTCTTC,CASSFLAELYNEQFF
TRBV5-6,TRBJ2-7,-,TRBD1,TGTGCCAGCAGCCAGGGGGTGGGCGAAGCCTCCGAGCAGTACTTC,CASSQGVGEASEQYF
TRBV7-3,TRBJ2-1,-,-,TGTGCCAGCAGCTCCTCCAGGGCTAGCCTCAATGAGCAGTTCTTC,CASSSSRASLNEQFF
TRBV7-6,TRBJ2-1,-,TRBD1,TGTGCCAGCAGCTTAATTACAGGGGTGGGTGAGCAGTTCTTC,CASSLITGVGEQFF
TRBV15,TRBJ1-1,-,-,TGTGCCACCAGCAGAGCTGGCAGTTTTGGCTCTGAAGCTTTCTTT,CATSRAGSFGSEAFF
TRBV2,TRBJ2-2,few,-,TGTGCCAGCAGTGTCACCGGGGAGCTGTTTTTT,CASSVTGELFF
TRBV10-3,TRBJ2-1,once,-,TGTGCCATCAGTGGTCTTGCGGTAGGCAACAATGAGCAGTTCTTC,CAISGLAVGNNEQFF